Below are 8 T cell receptor beta chains sequenced from a single sample in a study of tumor and adjacent non-tumor tissue in lung cancer. The template was RNA from unsorted bulk tissue. The normal lung tissue was taken more than 3 cm from the tumor edge. The library came from three nested PCR rounds adapted from ARM-PCR protocols. One entry per CDR3 protein results from TCRdb running MiXCR on the multiplex PCR reads. The sample shows roughly 70,000 distinct CDR3 sequences, about two thirds of them seen only once. The sequenced material came from distant non-tumor lung tissue. The receptors shown here come from a woman between 50 and 59 years old with non-small cell lung cancer.

The chain employs TRBV20-1 and TRBJ2-5; no clear D. CDR1 DFQATT and CDR2 SNEGSKA come from the germline V gene (reference sequence). The CDR3 has 13 amino acids. V was trimmed by 3 bases and J by 4 bases, leaving 12 bases between them. The CDR3 spells CSASSDPRETQYF. The CDR3 region has the DNA TGCAGTGCTAGCTCAGACCCTCGAGAGACCCAGTACTTC.

This clonotype was counted ten times or more. This chain uses TRBV6-5 with TRBJ2-2; 7 nucleotides agree with TRBD2. This CDR3 contains 13 residues. Germline values: CDR1 MNHEY, CDR2 SVGAGI. The trim removed 4 bases at V and 6 bases at J, leaving 2 bases unmatched. The CDR3 bases are TGTGCCAGCAGTTTGGGGAGGGCCGGGGAGCTGTTTTTT. It yields the protein CASSLGRAGELFF.

About this clonotype: A single base separates this from a much larger clone, so it may be a read error. The rearrangement joins TRBV20-1 to TRBJ1-1; 10 bases are a match to TRBD1. The CDR3 is made up of 14 amino acids. Germline V gene data show CDR1 as DFQATT and CDR2 as SNEGSKA (reference sequence). Losses at the gene ends were 2 bases for V and 11 bases for J; bases not matched to a gene: 11. DNA for the CDR3: TGCAGTGCTAGAAGGACAGGGGGAGATTTTACGGCTTTCTTT. As protein: CSARRTGGDFTAFF.

The gene calls are TRBV6-5 and TRBJ1-6, with D hard to call. The CDR3 runs 14 residues. CDR1 is MNHEY and CDR2 is SVGAGI in the germline V gene. Trimming left V 0 bases short and J 8 bases short, with 8 bases between. The CDR3 sequence: CASSYSVKDSPLHF. CDR3 sequence (DNA): TGTGCCAGCAGTTACTCAGTGAAGGATTCACCCCTCCACTTT.

This clonotype came up a few times. A much larger clone differs by one base, so this may be a read error. The chain has TRBV29-1 and TRBJ2-7; 10 bases fit TRBD2. The germline CDR1 and CDR2 sequences are SQVTM and ANQGSEA. This CDR3 is built from 13 residues. CDR3 nucleotide sequence: TGCAGCGCCCGACTAGCGGGTACCTACGAGCACTACTTC. This encodes CSARLAGTYEHYF.

As regards this clonotype: The junction differs from germline at one of its ends, possibly a read error. V usage is TRBV4-1 and J usage is TRBJ1-1; 8 nucleotides line up with TRBD1. The germline V gene has CDR1 MGHRA and CDR2 YSYEKL. The CDR3 is 16 amino acids. CDR3 DNA sequence: TGCACCAGCAGCCAAGGTCTCTACAGGGGGAACACTGAAGCTATCTTT. Its translation is CTSSQGLYRGNTEAIF.

About this clonotype itself: Since a much larger clone is just one base distant, this may be a read error. The V gene is TRBV28, the J gene TRBJ1-5, with unresolved D. Germline CDR1 is MDHEN and CDR2 is SYDVKM. The CDR3 consists of 13 residues. The CDR3 protein is CTSSLYINQPQHF. CDR3 nucleotide sequence: TGTACCAGCAGTTTATATATCAATCAGCCCCAGCATTTT.

This clonotype was seen only once. This may be a read error, as it is one base from a much larger clone. The rearrangement links TRBV6-1 to TRBJ1-1, with 7 bases aligning to TRBD1. Looked up from germline, CDR1 is MNHNS and CDR2 is SASEGT. The CDR3 is 13 amino acids. The chain's CDR3 is CAGSLHRGSEAFF. The DNA of the CDR3 is TGTGCCGGCAGTCTTCACAGGGGTTCTGAAGCTTTCTTT.